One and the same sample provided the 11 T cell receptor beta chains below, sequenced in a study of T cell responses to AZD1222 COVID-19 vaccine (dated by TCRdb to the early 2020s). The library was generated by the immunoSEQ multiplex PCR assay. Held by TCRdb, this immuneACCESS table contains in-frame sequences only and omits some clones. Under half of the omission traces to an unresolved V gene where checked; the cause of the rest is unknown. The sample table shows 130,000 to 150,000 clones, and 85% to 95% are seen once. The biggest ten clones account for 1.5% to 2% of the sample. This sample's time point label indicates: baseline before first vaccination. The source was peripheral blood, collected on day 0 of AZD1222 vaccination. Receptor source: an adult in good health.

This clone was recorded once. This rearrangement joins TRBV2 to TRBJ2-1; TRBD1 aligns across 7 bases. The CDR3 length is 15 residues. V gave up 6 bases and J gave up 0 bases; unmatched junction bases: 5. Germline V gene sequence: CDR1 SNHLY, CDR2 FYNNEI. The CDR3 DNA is TGTGCCAGCAGCCGACAGGGAGACTCCTACAATGAGCAGTTCTTC. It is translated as CASSRQGDSYNEQFF.

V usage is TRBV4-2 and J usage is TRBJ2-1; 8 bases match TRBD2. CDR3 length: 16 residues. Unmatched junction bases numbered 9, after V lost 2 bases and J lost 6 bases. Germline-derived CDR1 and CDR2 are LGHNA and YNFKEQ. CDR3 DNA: TGTGCCAGCAGCCAATCACTAGCGGCGGCTTCCAATGAGCAGTTCTTC. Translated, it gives CASSQSLAAASNEQFF.

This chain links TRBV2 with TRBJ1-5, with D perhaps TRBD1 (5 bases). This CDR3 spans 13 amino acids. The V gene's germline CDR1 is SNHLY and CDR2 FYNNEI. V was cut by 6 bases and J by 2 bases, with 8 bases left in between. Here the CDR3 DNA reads TGTGCCAGCAGCGAACAGGGCAATCAGCCCCAGCATTTT. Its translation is CASSEQGNQPQHF. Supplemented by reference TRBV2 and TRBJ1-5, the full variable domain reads EPEVTQTPSHQVTQMGQEVILRCVPISNHLYFYWYRQILGQKVEFLVSFYNNEISEKSEIFDDQFSVERPDGSNFTLKIRSTKLEDSAMYFCASSEQGNQPQHFGDGTRLSIL.

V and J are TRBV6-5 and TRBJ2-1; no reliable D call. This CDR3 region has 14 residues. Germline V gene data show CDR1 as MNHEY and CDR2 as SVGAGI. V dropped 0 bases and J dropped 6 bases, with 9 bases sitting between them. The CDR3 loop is CASSYSIDINEQFF. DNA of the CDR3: TGTGCCAGCAGTTACTCGATAGATATCAATGAGCAGTTCTTC.

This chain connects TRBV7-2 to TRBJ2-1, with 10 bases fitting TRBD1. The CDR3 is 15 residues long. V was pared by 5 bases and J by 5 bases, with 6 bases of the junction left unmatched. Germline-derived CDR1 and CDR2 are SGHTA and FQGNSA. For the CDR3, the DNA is TGTGCCAGCAGCCATAGGGACAGGGGTCACAATGAGCAGTTCTTC. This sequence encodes CASSHRDRGHNEQFF.

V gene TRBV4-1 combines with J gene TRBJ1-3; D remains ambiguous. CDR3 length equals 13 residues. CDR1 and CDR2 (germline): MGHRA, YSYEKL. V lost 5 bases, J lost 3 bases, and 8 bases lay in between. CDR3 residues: CASSSIGGNTIYF. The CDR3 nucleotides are TGCGCCAGCAGCTCGATCGGTGGAAACACCATATATTTT.

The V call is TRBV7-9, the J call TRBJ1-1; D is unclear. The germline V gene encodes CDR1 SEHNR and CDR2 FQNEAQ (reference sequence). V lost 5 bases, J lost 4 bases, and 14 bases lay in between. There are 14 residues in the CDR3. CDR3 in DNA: TGTGCCAGCAGCGCGACCGCCGTTGGCACTGAAGCTTTCTTT. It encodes CASSATAVGTEAFF.

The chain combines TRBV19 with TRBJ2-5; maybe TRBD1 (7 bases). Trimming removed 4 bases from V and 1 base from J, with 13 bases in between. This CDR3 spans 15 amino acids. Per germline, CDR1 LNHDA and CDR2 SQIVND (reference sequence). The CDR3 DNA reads TGTGCCAGTAGTACGGGCCAGGGGGGCCAAGAGACCCAGTACTTC. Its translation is CASSTGQGGQETQYF.

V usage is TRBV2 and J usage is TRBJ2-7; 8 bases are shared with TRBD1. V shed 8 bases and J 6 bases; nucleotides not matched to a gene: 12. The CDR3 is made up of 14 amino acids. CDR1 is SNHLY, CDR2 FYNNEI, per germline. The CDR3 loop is CASAGWAGGGEQYF. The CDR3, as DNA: TGTGCCAGCGCAGGGTGGGCAGGGGGCGGCGAGCAGTACTTC.

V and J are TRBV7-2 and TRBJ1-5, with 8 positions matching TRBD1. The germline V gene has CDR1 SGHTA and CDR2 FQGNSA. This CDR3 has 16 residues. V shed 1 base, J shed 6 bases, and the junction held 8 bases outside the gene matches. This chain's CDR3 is CASSLGTGRVGQPQHF. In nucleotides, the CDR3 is TGTGCCAGCAGCTTAGGGACAGGGAGGGTTGGTCAGCCCCAGCATTTT.

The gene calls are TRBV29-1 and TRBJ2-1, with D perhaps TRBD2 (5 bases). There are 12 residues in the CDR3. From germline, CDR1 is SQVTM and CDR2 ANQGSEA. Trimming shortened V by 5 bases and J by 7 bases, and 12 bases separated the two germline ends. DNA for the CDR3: TGCAGCGTTTCGGCGGGTCCTAATGAGCAGTTCTTC. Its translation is CSVSAGPNEQFF.